This T cell receptor beta chain came from a study of human T cells and chemical hapten exposure. Looking at the study overall: 0.01% DPC was applied to the upper back in patch tests, which were read at 6 days.

Indicated time point: pre-sensitization, week 0. The treatment was: therapeutic diphenylcyclopropenone sensitization with weekly scalp DPC. In the source study's methods: Sample-level TCR yields exhibited a median of approximately 88,000, with a range of roughly 20,000 to 690,600. MiXCR, applied by TCRdb to the RACE reads, yields one record per CDR3 protein. V and J calls and clone size were set by TCRdb, not the authors. The sample yields some 74,000 distinct CDR3 sequences, 11% to 15% seen once. With regard to this clonotype: Its antigen is still unknown. The junction departs from the called germline gene at one end, perhaps through a read error.

Overall study results and limits: Higher patch test scores went with higher counts of PT1 expanded TCRs.

The CDR3 has 16 residues. Per germline, CDR1 SGHRS and CDR2 YFSETQ. This TCR was recovered from a woman aged 50 to 60 with alopecia areata. Some clones in this sample may be carry-over from other donors' samples. The V gene is TRBV5-1, the J gene TRBJ2-1, with 9 bases fitting TRBD2. The material was whole blood, obtained in connection with sensitization to the hapten diphenylcyclopropenone (DPC). For the CDR3, the DNA is TGCGCCAGCAGCTCCCAGCTAGCGGGGTTTAGTGATGAGCAGTTTTTC. Its protein product is CASSSQLAGFSDEQFF.